The clone carrying this T cell receptor (beta chain) was seen more than once but under ten times. The study drew its healthy controls from blood bank volunteers in Maryland, USA. Unsorted libraries used 2 million PBMCs kept at -80 degrees C. Every sequencing run generated in excess of 180 million TCR-beta sequences. These sequences covered 15-18 subjects. TCRdb re-analysed the 5' RACE reads in MiXCR, keeping a single row per CDR3 protein. The sample lists tens of thousands of distinct CDR3 sequences, less than 15% seen once, with 6.5% to 8% in the top ten. The data were obtained in a study of neurological immune-mediated disorders. The V end lost 0 bases, the J end lost 4 bases, and 16 bases lay between the germline ends. Germline V lookup: CDR1 SGDLS, CDR2 YYNGEE. This CDR3 is 16 amino acids long.

The V call is TRBV9, the J call TRBJ2-5; D is ambiguous. Sequencing was performed on PBMCs. The receptor was isolated from a woman aged 45-59 years in good health. The CDR3 sequence: CASSVGLRQAAETQYF. The CDR3 bases are TGTGCCAGCAGCGTAGGGCTTCGACAAGCCGCAGAGACCCAGTACTTC.